This entry lists 19 T cell receptor beta chains sequenced from one sample in a study of PD-L1 blockade in urothelial cancer. Assay used: immunoSEQ multiplex PCR; TCRdb lists only in-frame clones, some missing. The data contain 40,000 to 45,000 clones, about four fifths of them singletons. The specimen comprised PBMCs, sampled around atezolizumab (anti-PD-L1) treatment. The receptor source for this set is a man between 70 and 80 years old with urothelial cancer.

This clone was recorded a few times. The chain has TRBV20-1 and TRBJ2-3; D might be TRBD2 (5 bases). The CDR3 runs to 11 residues. V lost 4 bases and J lost 6, with 8 bases in between. CDR1 DFQATT and CDR2 SNEGSKA come from the germline V gene (reference sequence). The CDR3, as DNA: TGCAGTGCTATGAGAGGGGATACGCAGTATTTT. Protein: CSAMRGDTQYF.

V is TRBV28 and J is TRBJ2-3, with D possibly being TRBD2 (5 bases). The CDR3 runs 13 residues. Germline V gives CDR1 MDHEN, CDR2 SYDVKM. Trimming took 5 bases from V and 9 from J, leaving 15 bases between them. The CDR3 DNA sequence: TGTGCCAGCAGTCCCCAGTTCACGGGGACGCAGTATTTT. It is translated as CASSPQFTGTQYF.

The chain links TRBV5-3 to TRBJ1-3; no firm D call. TRBV5-3 is an open reading frame whose function is uncertain. Trimming removed 0 bases from V and 0 bases from J, with 19 bases in between. The CDR3 consists of 19 residues. As DNA, the CDR3 is TGTGCCAGAAGCTTGGGTGGCTCAGGAGGTAGAACCTCTGGAAACACCATATATTTT. Its protein is CARSLGGSGGRTSGNTIYF.

In its sample, this clone was seen a few times. J is TRBJ1-2 and V is TRBV5-6, with D maybe TRBD1 (5 bases). This CDR3 comprises 13 residues. From germline, CDR1 is SGHDT and CDR2 YYEEEE. Trimming pared 4 bases from V and 9 bases from J, leaving 16 bases between. The CDR3 region has the DNA TGTGCCAGCAGCCTGACGTCCGGACAAAGCTACACCTTC. Protein: CASSLTSGQSYTF.

The chain uses TRBV19 and TRBJ2-7, with TRBD1 matching over 8 bases. This CDR3 is built from 15 residues. Germline V gene sequence: CDR1 LNHDA, CDR2 SQIVND (reference sequence). V dropped 5 bases and J dropped 3; count of bases not matched to a gene: 9. The CDR3 nucleotides are TGTGCCAGTAGTCCAAAGACAGGGGACGACTACGAGCAGTACTTC. Protein product: CASSPKTGDDYEQYF.

This clone was seen just once. The chain is built from TRBV2 and TRBJ1-5, with 10 bases lining up with TRBD1. Germline CDR1 reads SNHLY; CDR2 reads FYNNEI. The V segment lost 6 bases and the J segment 3 bases; nucleotides outside the gene matches: 5. There are 15 residues in the CDR3. This chain's CDR3 is CASSQDRGFNQPQHF. The CDR3 nucleotides read TGTGCCAGCAGCCAGGACAGGGGGTTCAATCAGCCCCAGCATTTT.

The chain employs TRBV7-2 and TRBJ1-2; 8 bases agree with TRBD1. V gave up 5 bases and J gave up 7 bases; unmatched junction bases: 15. The CDR3 is 16 residues long. Germline loops: CDR1 SGHTA, CDR2 FQGNSA. The CDR3 region is CASSLTITGTGSGYTF. CDR3 in DNA: TGTGCCAGCAGCCTAACGATCACCGGGACAGGCTCTGGCTACACCTTC.

There are a few counts of this clone. The CDR3 reads CASSLDLSPTDSPLHF. Written as DNA, the CDR3 is TGTGCCAGCAGCTTAGATCTAAGCCCCACAGATTCACCCCTCCACTTT. V gene TRBV11-3 combines with J gene TRBJ1-6; D remains unclear. CDR3 length: 16 amino acids. Germline assignment: CDR1 SGHNT and CDR2 YENEEA. The V end lost 0 bases, the J end lost 8 bases, and 14 bases lay between the germline ends.

In the case of this clone: Germline is not matched at one junction end, which may reflect a read error. The rearrangement uses TRBV5-1 and TRBJ2-1, with 9 bases lining up with TRBD2. Germline V lookup: CDR1 SGHRS, CDR2 YFSETQ. The CDR3 sequence is 13 residues long. CDR3 region: CASSLEGGRAGIF. The CDR3 coding sequence is TGCGCCAGCAGCCTGGAGGGCGGGAGGGCCGGGATCTTC.

This clone was detected only a few times. In DNA, the CDR3 is TGCGCCAGCAGCCGCGTATTCCTCCAGGCAGGCGCTGGAAACACCATATATTTT. Protein sequence: CASSRVFLQAGAGNTIYF. The rearrangement links TRBV4-1 to TRBJ1-3; the D is unclear. CDR3 length equals 18 residues. Germline V gene sequence: CDR1 MGHRA, CDR2 YSYEKL. V was cut by 4 bases and J by 2 bases, with 21 bases left in between.

This chain links TRBV28 with TRBJ2-6; a possible D gene is TRBD1 (6 bases). The CDR3 loop spans 16 amino acids. Germline lookup yields CDR1 MDHEN and CDR2 SYDVKM. Trimming left V 2 bases short and J 3 bases short, with 11 bases between. The DNA of the CDR3 is TGTGCCAGCAGTTTAGGGGGACAACTTGGGGCCAACGTCCTGACTTTC. Translating it yields CASSLGGQLGANVLTF.

J is TRBJ2-5 and V is TRBV5-1; TRBD2 agrees at 7 bases. The V and J ends lost 1 base and 2 bases, in that order; junction bases with no gene match: 2. Germline V gene lookup returns CDR1 SGHRS and CDR2 YFSETQ. The CDR3 length is 14 residues. The CDR3 DNA reads TGCGCCAGCAGCTTGAGCGGGGCGCAAGAGACCCAGTACTTC. Protein sequence: CASSLSGAQETQYF.

This clone showed up just once. The rearrangement uses TRBV2 and TRBJ1-1; the match to TRBD1 covers 9 bases. Germline V gene sequence: CDR1 SNHLY, CDR2 FYNNEI. The CDR3 length is 15 residues. With 6 bases clipped from V and 5 bases from J, the junction kept 10 bases outside the gene matches. The CDR3 loop is CASSSTGTGRTEAFF. In DNA, the CDR3 is TGTGCCAGCAGCTCGACCGGGACAGGGCGGACTGAAGCTTTCTTT.

The V call is TRBV29-1, the J call TRBJ2-3; 8 bases map to TRBD2. The CDR3 has 15 residues. Germline-derived CDR1 and CDR2 are SQVTM and ANQGSEA. Trimming took 4 bases from V and 4 from J; bases not matched to a gene: 10. The chain's CDR3 is CSVAGTRGNSDTQYF. As DNA, the CDR3 is TGCAGCGTTGCAGGGACTAGAGGAAACTCAGATACGCAGTATTTT.

The chain has TRBV7-8 and TRBJ2-3; 8 bases line up with TRBD1. CDR3 size: 15 residues. Losses at the gene ends were 5 bases for V and 0 bases for J; bases not matched to a gene: 4. CDR1 and CDR2 (germline): SGHVS, FQNEAQ. As DNA, the CDR3 is TGTGCCAGCAGCGTGACAGGGGTTAGCACAGATACGCAGTATTTT. This sequence encodes CASSVTGVSTDTQYF. The variable domain in full, with the rest retrieved from reference TRBV7-8 and TRBJ2-3, is GAGVSQSPRYKVAKRGQDVALRCDPISGHVSLFWYQQALGQGPEFLTYFQNEAQLDKSGLPSDRFFAERPEGSVSTLKIQRTQQEDSAVYLCASSVTGVSTDTQYFGPGTRLTVL.

V is TRBV18 and J is TRBJ2-7; D might be TRBD2 (6 bases). CDR1 KGHSH and CDR2 LQKENI come from the germline V gene. The CDR3 runs 15 residues. V was trimmed by 6 bases and J by 6 bases, leaving 21 bases between them. The CDR3 loop reads CASSPPGTPKGEQYF. The CDR3 DNA reads as TGTGCCAGCTCCCCTCCCGGGACTCCCAAGGGCGAGCAGTACTTC.

This clone was observed a few times. The genes are TRBV4-1 and TRBJ1-1, with 7 bases lining up with TRBD1. This CDR3 is built from 16 residues. Germline V gene lookup returns CDR1 MGHRA and CDR2 YSYEKL. J was trimmed by 8 bases and V by 0 bases; bases with no gene match: 12. CDR3 DNA: TGCGCCAGCAGCCAAGATCCAGGGGGGCGAGTAGGGGAAGCTTTCTTT. It codes for CASSQDPGGRVGEAFF.

The chain's CDR3 is CASLWRGGQETQYF. CDR3 DNA sequence: TGTGCCAGCCTCTGGCGTGGCGGGCAAGAGACCCAGTACTTC. J is TRBJ2-5 and V is TRBV13; TRBD2 is a possible D gene (5 bases). V lost 8 bases and J 2 bases, leaving 15 bases between the germline ends. This CDR3 spans 14 amino acids. Germline CDR1 PRHDT, CDR2 FYEKMQ (reference sequence).

The chain carries TRBV4-2 and TRBJ1-2; 7 bases are shared with TRBD1. Germline CDR1 and CDR2: LGHNA and YNFKEQ. After removal of 4 bases from V and 3 bases from J, the junction contained 8 bases not matched to a gene. There are 15 residues in the CDR3. The CDR3, as DNA: TGTGCCAGCAGCCCCGGGACAGATAATGACTATGGCTACACCTTC. As protein: CASSPGTDNDYGYTF.